These T cell receptor beta chains were read from a single sample in a study of T-cell memory formation after mild COVID-19. TCRdb reprocessed the 5' RACE reads with MiXCR, giving one entry per CDR3 protein. The repertoire consists of some 410,000 distinct CDR3 sequences, with 20% to 30% occurring once and the leading ten covering 13%. The material sequenced was PBMCs or a T cell subset sorted from them (not recorded which). The origin of the receptors is an adult woman who had mild COVID-19 (a few samples of this study predate the infection). Cell type and time point are not known. The CDR3 runs from the conserved cysteine through the conserved F or W. A D gene is named only where the DNA matches it firmly. Clone size is stated in some rows and not others, as once, few, many or a class when expanded.

v_call,j_call,d_call,clone_size,cdr3_nt,cdr3_aa
TRBV19,TRBJ2-1,-,once,TGTGCCACCGGGGATAGCTCCTACAATGAGCAGTTCTTC,CATGDSSYNEQFF
TRBV4-1,TRBJ2-4,-,few,TGCGCCAGCAGCCAAGATTATCGGGGATCGGCCAAAAACATTCAGTACTTC,CASSQDYRGSAKNIQYF
TRBV25-1,TRBJ1-6,-,-,TGTGCCAGCAGTGAATCACGCGGGTTGGGGTATAATTCACCCCTCCACTTT,CASSESRGLGYNSPLHF
TRBV6-5,TRBJ2-2,-,-,TGTGCCAGCAGTTCCGAACAGTTCACCGGGGAGCTGTTTTTT,CASSSEQFTGELFF
TRBV18,TRBJ2-7,TRBD2,-,TGTGCCAGCTCACCACCGGCAGGGACTAGCGGGAGACCCTACGAGCAGTACTTC,CASSPPAGTSGRPYEQYF
TRBV6-6,TRBJ2-3,TRBD2,-,TGTGCCAGCAACGAACGGGGACTAGCGGGCACAGATACGCAGTATTTT,CASNERGLAGTDTQYF
TRBV24-1,TRBJ2-1,TRBD2,few,TGTGCCACCAGTGATTCCGGACTAGCGGGAAATGAGCAGTTCTTC,CATSDSGLAGNEQFF
TRBV24-1,TRBJ2-7,TRBD2,-,TGTGCCACCAGTGATGCGGGGGGTTACGAGCAGTACTTC,CATSDAGGYEQYF
TRBV15,TRBJ2-6,-,few,TGTGCCACCAGCAGAGAGACGGGCGGCTCTGGGGCCAACGTCCTGACTTTC,CATSRETGGSGANVLTF
TRBV5-6,TRBJ2-7,TRBD2,-,TGTGCCAGCAGCTGGACTAGCGGCCTCTCCTACGAGCAGTACTTC,CASSWTSGLSYEQYF
TRBV29-1,TRBJ2-7,TRBD1,-,TGCAGCGTTTCTCTTGGACAGGGCAACACCTACGAGCAGTACTTC,CSVSLGQGNTYEQYF
TRBV6-2/TRBV6-3,TRBJ2-1,TRBD2,-,TGTGCCAGCATCGGGGGGATCGGGAGAATTGTGTTCTTC,CASIGGIGRIVFF
TRBV11-1,TRBJ2-7,-,few,TGTGCCAGCAGCCTAGGAGGGTCCCGCCACTACGAGCAGTACTTC,CASSLGGSRHYEQYF
TRBV5-5,TRBJ2-1,-,-,TGTGCCAGCAGCTTGTGGGCAGGGATAAATGAGCAGTTCTTC,CASSLWAGINEQFF
TRBV12-3/TRBV12-4,TRBJ1-5,-,few,TGTGCCAGCAGGCGACAGAGTTATAGCAATCAGCCCCAGCATTTT,CASRRQSYSNQPQHF
TRBV15,TRBJ2-5,TRBD1,-,TGTGCCACCAGAAGGGACAGCCAAGAGACCCAGTACTTC,CATRRDSQETQYF
TRBV7-9,TRBJ1-3,-,-,TGTGCCAGCAGCTTAGCGGGCGGAAACTCTGGAAACACCATATATTTT,CASSLAGGNSGNTIYF
TRBV5-5,TRBJ2-1,-,-,TGTGCCAGCAGCTTGATAGTGAGCTCCTACAATGAGCAGTTCTTC,CASSLIVSSYNEQFF
TRBV18,TRBJ2-3,-,-,TGTGCCAGCTCACCGGGGGTGAGCACAGATACGCAGTATTTT,CASSPGVSTDTQYF
TRBV12-3/TRBV12-4,TRBJ1-2,-,few,TGTGCCAGCAGTTTCAGCGGGGCCCCTGGCTACACCTTC,CASSFSGAPGYTF